This passage covers 21 T cell receptor beta chains from one sample sequenced in a study of T cells in Graves' hyperthyroidism and ophthalmopathy. Researchers amplified the TCR beta CDR3 regions from RNA transcripts. HTBI primers drove first-round RT-PCR of the TCR CDR3. TCRdb re-called the multiplex PCR reads with MiXCR, one entry per CDR3 protein. The data show hundreds of thousands of distinct CDR3 sequences, with about 16% seen just once and approximately 19% held by the top ten. Sequenced: blood. All receptors derive from a woman between 55 and 75 years old with Graves' ophthalmopathy.

This clonotype came up a few times. The chain carries TRBV28 and TRBJ2-1, with TRBD2 identical over 10 bases. With 6 bases clipped from V and 6 bases from J, the junction kept 8 bases outside the gene matches. Germline V gene data show CDR1 as MDHEN and CDR2 as SYDVKM. CDR3 length equals 15 residues. DNA for the CDR3: TGTGCCAGCAGAGCCTCTAGCGGGAGTTTCAATGAGCAGTTCTTC. Amino acids: CASRASSGSFNEQFF.

Remarks on this clonotype: Possible read error: a much larger clone is one base away. The chain recombines TRBV11-2 with TRBJ2-3, with a weak D call TRBD2 (6 bases). Per the germline V gene, CDR1 is SGHAT and CDR2 is FQNNGV. This CDR3 contains 14 residues. Trimming took 5 bases from V and 2 from J, leaving 11 bases between them. The chain's CDR3 is CASSPGEPTDTQYF. The CDR3 DNA follows: TGTGCCAGCAGCCCGGGAGAGCCCACAGATACGCAGTATTTT.

This clonotype was observed at least ten times. The chain's CDR3 is CASSNPGLAYEQFF. The CDR3 coding sequence is TGTGCCAGCAGTAATCCGGGACTAGCGTATGAGCAGTTCTTC. The V call is TRBV6-1, the J call TRBJ2-1, with 10 bases matching TRBD2. The length of the CDR3 is 14 residues. V lost 5 bases, J lost 8 bases, and 6 bases stayed unmatched. Germline V gene data show CDR1 as MNHNS and CDR2 as SASEGT.

The table lists this clonotype with many counts. This rearrangement joins TRBV11-2 to TRBJ2-7; 13 bases agree with TRBD2. V shed 4 bases and J 6 bases; nucleotides not matched to a gene: 6. CDR1 and CDR2 (germline): SGHAT, FQNNGV. The CDR3 consists of 15 residues. CDR3 coding DNA: TGTGCCAGCAGCTACCCCGGGACTAGCGGGGTCGAGCAGTACTTC. It codes for CASSYPGTSGVEQYF.

This clonotype was seen a few times. The rearrangement joins TRBV4-1 to TRBJ1-3, with 9 bases matching TRBD1. The CDR3 is 17 amino acids. Germline CDR1 reads MGHRA; CDR2 reads YSYEKL. V gave up 0 bases and J gave up 5 bases; unmatched junction bases: 8. DNA of the CDR3: TGCGCCAGCAGCCAAGACCCCCGGACAGGGGTGAGAAACACCATATATTTT. Residues: CASSQDPRTGVRNTIYF.

This clonotype was detected only a few times. This sequence joins TRBV10-3 and TRBJ2-3; 7 bases are shared with TRBD1. This CDR3 is built from 12 residues. The V segment lost 10 bases and the J segment 5 bases; nucleotides outside the gene matches: 6. Germline-derived CDR1 and CDR2 are ENHRY and SYGVKD. The CDR3 region is CATKGGGDTQYF. CDR3 in DNA: TGTGCCACAAAAGGGGGCGGAGATACGCAGTATTTT.

J is TRBJ1-1 and V is TRBV7-9; D not resolved. The V end was cut by 3 bases, the J end by 7 bases, with 9 bases between. CDR3 length equals 12 residues. CDR1 is SEHNR and CDR2 is FQNEAQ in the germline V gene (reference sequence). The CDR3 DNA sequence: TGTGCCAGCAGCTTCAGAGGCTTTGAAGCTTTCTTT. This gives the protein CASSFRGFEAFF.

This clonotype was picked up many times. The rearrangement links TRBV12-3 or TRBV12-4 to TRBJ2-1, with 7 bases lining up with TRBD2. Germline trimming cut 3 bases from V and 5 bases from J; bases unmatched to any gene: 7. The CDR3 totals 15 residues. CDR3 sequence (DNA): TGTGCCAGCAGTTTTCGGGCTAGCGGACACAATGAGCAGTTCTTC. It specifies CASSFRASGHNEQFF.

This clonotype was detected ten times or more. For the CDR3, the DNA is TGCGCCAGCAGCTGGGGGAATGAAGCTTTCTTT. Amino acids: CASSWGNEAFF. This chain uses TRBV5-1 with TRBJ1-1; D is perhaps TRBD1 (5 bases). The germline gives CDR1 SGHRS, CDR2 YFSETQ. Trimming removed 3 bases from V and 7 bases from J, with 7 bases in between. The CDR3 is 11 residues long.

This clonotype came up many times. The CDR3 DNA follows: TGTGCCAGCAGTTACTCGACGGGCCCTAACGAGCAGTACTTC. It yields the protein CASSYSTGPNEQYF. This chain connects TRBV6-5 to TRBJ2-7; D gene ambiguous. This CDR3 has 14 amino acids. In germline, CDR1 is MNHEY, CDR2 SVGAGI. The V end was cut by 0 bases, the J end by 5 bases, with 11 bases between.

Concerning this clonotype: A much larger clone lies a single base off, so this may be a read error. The chain employs TRBV20-1 and TRBJ1-1, with 10 bases fitting TRBD1. V lost 7 bases to trimming and J lost 1 base; unmatched junction nucleotides: 9. This CDR3 has 15 amino acids. Germline assignment: CDR1 DFQATT and CDR2 SNEGSKA (reference sequence). This chain's CDR3 is CSERETGGWNTEAFF. The CDR3 nucleotides are TGCAGTGAAAGGGAGACAGGGGGCTGGAACACTGAAGCTTTCTTT.

This clonotype has ten or more counts. The rearrangement links TRBV28 to TRBJ1-5; 9 nucleotides align to TRBD1. The germline V gene encodes CDR1 MDHEN and CDR2 SYDVKM. This CDR3 spans 15 amino acids. J was trimmed by 2 bases and V by 5 bases; bases with no gene match: 4. The CDR3 loop reads CASSSGTGRNQPQHF. CDR3 DNA: TGTGCCAGCAGTAGTGGGACAGGGCGCAATCAGCCCCAGCATTTT.

The rearrangement uses TRBV20-1 and TRBJ2-3; 8 bases align to TRBD2. The V segment lost 3 bases and the J segment 1 base; nucleotides outside the gene matches: 9. The length of the CDR3 is 16 residues. CDR1 and CDR2 from the germline V gene are DFQATT and SNEGSKA (reference sequence). The CDR3 reads CSASLAGGWGTDTQYF. CDR3 in DNA: TGCAGTGCTAGTCTAGCGGGCGGGTGGGGCACAGATACGCAGTATTTT.

On this clonotype: An end of the junction does not agree with germline; a read error may underlie this. This sequence joins TRBV20-1 and TRBJ1-6; the D gene is possibly TRBD1 (6 bases). The CDR3 runs 15 residues. Per germline, CDR1 DFQATT and CDR2 SNEGSKA (reference sequence). The CDR3 DNA reads TGCAGTGCTACCGGACAGAGCTCCTATAGTTCACCCCTCCACTTT. This encodes CSATGQSSYSSPLHF.

The chain has TRBV6-2 or TRBV6-3 and TRBJ2-5; D is possibly TRBD2 (6 bases). The germline gives CDR1 MNHEY, CDR2 SVGEGT. This CDR3 comprises 15 residues. Trimming removed 0 bases at V and 0 bases at J, with 8 bases between. In DNA, the CDR3 is TGTGCCAGCAGTTACTCTTGGGACTACCAAGAGACCCAGTACTTC. This sequence encodes CASSYSWDYQETQYF.

This clonotype has a count of ten or more. This rearrangement joins TRBV29-1 to TRBJ2-7, with 9 positions matching TRBD1. Unmatched junction bases numbered 8, after V lost 5 bases and J lost 6 bases. This CDR3 has 13 residues. Germline V CDR1 and CDR2: SQVTM, ANQGSEA. The CDR3, as DNA: TGCAGCGTTCCGGGACAGGGCTTACGCGAGCAGTACTTC. Protein product: CSVPGQGLREQYF.

This clonotype was seen many times. The rearrangement joins TRBV7-3 to TRBJ2-2, with unresolved D. The CDR3 has 14 residues. The germline V gene has CDR1 SGHTA and CDR2 FQGTGA. V lost 4 bases and J lost 3, with 9 bases in between. CDR3 protein: CASSSATYTGELFF. The DNA for the CDR3 is TGTGCCAGCAGCTCCGCTACCTACACCGGGGAGCTGTTTTTT.

The chain carries TRBV19 and TRBJ1-1; 7 positions match TRBD1. From germline, CDR1 is LNHDA and CDR2 SQIVND (reference sequence). V dropped 6 bases and J dropped 1; count of bases not matched to a gene: 8. CDR3 length equals 15 residues. The DNA of the CDR3 is TGTGCCAGTAGCTCAAGACAGGGTCGGAACACTGAAGCTTTCTTT. This codes for CASSSRQGRNTEAFF.

The chain combines TRBV28 with TRBJ2-2; 13 bases are a match to TRBD2. The CDR3 length is 17 residues. The J segment lost 6 bases and the V segment lost 4 bases, leaving 8 bases of the junction unmatched. Germline V gene data show CDR1 as MDHEN and CDR2 as SYDVKM. The DNA of the CDR3 is TGTGCCAGCAGTTCTTGGACTAGCGGGAGACTCGCCGGGGAGCTGTTTTTT. Amino acids: CASSSWTSGRLAGELFF.

There are a few counts of this clonotype. V gene TRBV5-8 combines with J gene TRBJ1-6, with D unresolved. The CDR3 loop spans 16 amino acids. V lost 1 base, J lost 12 bases, and 20 bases lay in between. Germline CDR1 and CDR2: SGHTS and YDEGEE. CDR3 region: CASSLFSTGSPIPLHF. The CDR3 DNA follows: TGTGCCAGCAGCTTGTTTTCAACCGGGTCCCCCATACCCCTCCACTTT.

The rearrangement uses TRBV9 and TRBJ2-5; 9 nucleotides line up with TRBD2. The CDR3 has 17 amino acids. In germline, CDR1 is SGDLS, CDR2 YYNGEE. After removal of 0 bases from V and 2 bases from J, the junction contained 8 bases not matched to a gene. The CDR3, as DNA: TGTGCCAGCAGCGTAGGCGGGAGGGTATCCGGACAAGAGACCCAGTACTTC. Translation: CASSVGGRVSGQETQYF.